One and the same sample provided the 6 T cell receptor beta chains below, sequenced in a study of naive and memory T cell subsets. Blood and skin TCR RNA was reverse transcribed with alpha and beta constant primers. TCRdb reprocessed the 5' RACE reads via MiXCR and lists one record per CDR3 protein. Counted here are tens of thousands of distinct CDR3 sequences, about 4.4% occurring once; the ten biggest clones make up 7.8%. Adult healthy volunteers gave 2.5 ml peripheral blood for whole-blood RNA. Receptors were obtained from a male donor in good health.

In this sample, this clonotype turned up many times. This chain links TRBV7-6 with TRBJ2-7; D is possibly TRBD1 or TRBD2 (5 bases each). Germline values: CDR1 SGHVS, CDR2 FNYEAQ. The CDR3 consists of 15 residues. The V gene lost 0 bases and the J gene lost 7 bases, with 16 bases spanning the gap. Here the CDR3 DNA reads TGTGCCAGCAGCTTAGCTGGGGGAGTGGTGAGGGAGCAGTACTTC. As protein: CASSLAGGVVREQYF.

This clonotype was detected ten times or more. The CDR3 coding sequence is TGTGCCAGCATTCAGGGACTAGCGGGTTTAAACACCGGGGAGCTGTTTTTT. Its protein product is CASIQGLAGLNTGELFF. The gene calls are TRBV28 and TRBJ2-2, with 12 positions matching TRBD2. Germline values: CDR1 MDHEN, CDR2 SYDVKM. This CDR3 is 17 amino acids long. Trimming at V came to 7 bases and at J to 2 bases, leaving 8 bases not matched to a gene.

Many counts were recorded for this clonotype. The chain has TRBV28 and TRBJ2-7; 8 nucleotides align to TRBD2. V lost 6 bases, J lost 4 bases, and 14 bases stayed unmatched. Germline V gene lookup returns CDR1 MDHEN and CDR2 SYDVKM. CDR3 length: 16 residues. CDR3 in amino acids: CASSLPLREGLYEQYF. CDR3 in DNA: TGTGCCAGCAGCCTACCCCTACGGGAGGGCCTATACGAGCAGTACTTC. The entire variable domain, with the rest obtained from reference TRBV28 and TRBJ2-7, is as follows: DVKVTQSSRYLVKRTGEKVFLECVQDMDHENMFWYRQDPGLGLRLIYFSYDVKMKEKGDIPEGYSVSREKKERFSLILESASTNQTSMYLCASSLPLREGLYEQYFGPGTRLTVT.

Many counts were recorded for this clonotype. V and J are TRBV20-1 and TRBJ2-1, with D hard to call. Trimming took 6 bases from V and 2 from J, leaving 11 bases between them. The CDR3 covers 13 residues. CDR1 is DFQATT and CDR2 is SNEGSKA in the germline V gene (reference sequence). The CDR3 here is CSAPPGTYNEQFF. The CDR3 DNA sequence: TGCAGTGCACCACCTGGGACCTACAATGAGCAGTTCTTC.

This clonotype has at least ten counts. The chain is built from TRBV11-2 and TRBJ2-3, with D perhaps TRBD2 (5 bases). The CDR3 is 13 residues long. The germline V gene has CDR1 SGHAT and CDR2 FQNNGV. V lost 5 bases and J 2 bases, leaving 8 bases between the germline ends. Here the CDR3 reads CASSLGVTDTQYF. CDR3 coding DNA: TGTGCCAGCAGCCTCGGGGTCACAGATACGCAGTATTTT.

This clonotype was detected many times. This chain joins TRBV15 and TRBJ2-3; D not certain. The CDR3 sequence is 15 residues long. Trimming stripped 0 bases from V and 2 bases from J, with 9 bases between. Germline CDR1 reads LNHNV; CDR2 reads YYDKDF (reference sequence). The CDR3 nucleotides read TGTGCCACCAGCAGAGATTGGCAGGTCACAGATACGCAGTATTTT. Residues: CATSRDWQVTDTQYF.